This T cell receptor beta chain was identified during a study of blood T cell repertoires in COVID-19. Study as a whole: There were acute and convalescent COVID-19 samples, and they came from the United States, Italy and Spain. The analysed material was cDNA or gDNA that came from T cells, B-cell-depleted T cells, or PBMCs.

Original methodology: Reference gene primer amplification gave estimated nucleated cell counts. Sequencing was performed with immunoSEQ multiplex PCR; in TCRdb, only in-frame clones are kept and a portion is missing. That table supplies the V and J calls and clone size; D and trimming were determined from the DNA. The table has under 350,000 clones, 89% seen once. The CDR3 spans 15 residues. Germline values: CDR1 SGDLS, CDR2 YYNGEE. Trimming left V 2 bases short and J 2 bases short, with 14 bases between. The J gene is TRBJ2-7, the V gene TRBV9, with D possibly being TRBD2 (6 bases). The clonotype comes from a man between 50 and 59 years old with acute or convalescent COVID-19. Source material: peripheral blood. For the CDR3, the DNA is TGTGCCAGCAGCGTCGCGGGAAACCCCACCTACGAGCAGTACTTC. This encodes CASSVAGNPTYEQYF. Variable domain in full (rest from reference TRBV9 and TRBJ2-7): DSGVTQTPKHLITATGQRVTLRCSPRSGDLSVYWYQQSLDQGLQFLIQYYNGEERAKGNILERFSAQQFPDLHSELNLSSLELGDSALYFCASSVAGNPTYEQYFGPGTRLTVT.